These T cell receptor beta chains were read from a single sample in a study of blood T cell repertoires in COVID-19. Generated by immunoSEQ multiplex PCR, the TCRdb table keeps only in-frame clones and is missing some. The table has around 190,000 clones, roughly nine tenths seen once. The sequenced material came from peripheral blood. These receptors were collected from a man younger than 45 with acute or convalescent COVID-19. Both conserved end residues are part of each CDR3. D genes are given only for firm matches. For some rows the clone size is stated as once, few or many, or as a class when expanded; others skip it.

TRBV5-1	TRBJ1-1	TRBD1	-	TGCGCCAGCAGCTTCCGGGACAGGGTAGTTAACACTGAAGCTTTCTTT	CASSFRDRVVNTEAFF
TRBV30	TRBJ1-5	TRBD1	-	TGTGCCTGGAGTCCCAGGACAGGGAATCAGCCCCAGCATTTT	CAWSPRTGNQPQHF
TRBV20-1	TRBJ1-1	-	-	TGCAGTGCTAGTTCTACTGTTTACGACACTGAAGCTTTCTTT	CSASSTVYDTEAFF
TRBV27	TRBJ1-2	-	-	TGTGCCAGCAGTTTATCGGGCGATTGGGGAGGTGGCTACACCTTC	CASSLSGDWGGGYTF
TRBV9	TRBJ2-3	TRBD1	-	TGTGCCAGCAGCCTCGGACAGGGACATAGCACAGATACGCAGTATTTT	CASSLGQGHSTDTQYF
TRBV7-7	TRBJ2-7	TRBD2	-	TGTGCTAGCAGCCAGGGACTAGCGGGAGTCTACGAGCAGTACTTC	CASSQGLAGVYEQYF
TRBV5-1	TRBJ2-3	-	once	TGCGCCAGCAGCTCGACCGCAGGTGCAGATACGCAGTATTTT	CASSSTAGADTQYF
TRBV27	TRBJ2-1	TRBD1	-	TGTGCCAGCAGTCCGCAAAAGGTCGGACAGGGGAGCTCCTACAATGAGCAGTTCTTC	CASSPQKVGQGSSYNEQFF
TRBV7-9	TRBJ1-1	-	once	TGTGCCAGCAGCTTAGGGGGCCGGTGGGAAGCTTTCTTT	CASSLGGRWEAFF
TRBV4-1	TRBJ1-1	-	-	TGCGCCAGCAGCCAAGACATACAGGGCCGCACTGAAGCTTTCTTT	CASSQDIQGRTEAFF
TRBV15	TRBJ1-2	-	-	TGTGCCACCAGCAGAGATCTCGGTTCTAACTATGGCTACACCTTC	CATSRDLGSNYGYTF
TRBV30	TRBJ2-4	TRBD2	-	TGTGCCTGGAGTGTCCCCGCCGGACTAGCGGCCCTAAAGGGGTGGTACTTC	CAWSVPAGLAALKGWYF
TRBV23-1	TRBJ1-1	TRBD1	-	TGCGCCAGCAGTCAACCGGGACAGCCTTATGAAGCTTTCTTT	CASSQPGQPYEAFF
TRBV7-3	TRBJ1-1	-	-	TGTGCCAGCAGCTTAGGCCCAGACACTGAAGCTTTCTTT	CASSLGPDTEAFF
TRBV5-1	TRBJ2-7	-	-	TGCGCCAGCAGCTTGGCCAATTCCCCAGGGGTCCACGAGCAGTACTTC	CASSLANSPGVHEQYF
TRBV5-1	TRBJ2-5	-	-	TGCGCCAGCAGCTTGGTTAGCGCCGAGGAGACCCAGTACTTC	CASSLVSAEETQYF
TRBV3-1/TRBV3-2	TRBJ1-6	-	-	TGTGCCAGCAGCCAAGGAGGATTAGCCCCCTTTCCCCTCCACTTT	CASSQGGLAPFPLHF
TRBV6-5	TRBJ2-1	TRBD2	-	TGTGCCAGCAGGGGTAGCGGGAGGGCCTTGGAGTTCTTC	CASRGSGRALEFF
TRBV3-1/TRBV3-2	TRBJ1-4	-	-	TGTGCCAGCAGCCAAGGAGTGGTGGCAACTAATGAAAAACTGTTTTTT	CASSQGVVATNEKLFF
TRBV6-5	TRBJ1-1	TRBD1	few	TGTGCCAGCGGAGGGACAGGGGTTAAAACTGAAGCTTTCTTT	CASGGTGVKTEAFF
TRBV9	TRBJ1-1	TRBD1	once	TGTGCCAGCAGCCCCTATTCCTCAGGGGGCAAGGCTTTCTTT	CASSPYSSGGKAFF
TRBV7-8	TRBJ2-7	TRBD1	-	TGTGCCAGCAGCCTCCGGGACAGTCCCTACGAGCAGTACTTC	CASSLRDSPYEQYF
TRBV19	TRBJ2-4	-	-	TGTGCCAGTAAAACGGACAGCCTAGCCAAAAACATTCAGTACTTC	CASKTDSLAKNIQYF
TRBV27	TRBJ2-1	-	-	TGTGCCAGCAGTTTACTAGACAGATACAATGAGCAGTTCTTC	CASSLLDRYNEQFF
TRBV28	TRBJ2-1	-	-	TGTGCCAGCAGTTTTGTTCGGAATGAGCAGTTCTTC	CASSFVRNEQFF
TRBV4-1	TRBJ2-1	TRBD2	-	TGCGCCAGCAGCCTTATCCTACTAGCGGGAGGGCTCAATGAGCAGTTCTTC	CASSLILLAGGLNEQFF
TRBV28	TRBJ2-1	TRBD2	once	TGTGCCAGCAGTCCCTCTAGCGGGAGGGTTTTCAATGAGCAGTTCTTC	CASSPSSGRVFNEQFF
TRBV5-1	TRBJ2-5	TRBD2	-	TGCGCCAGCAGCTTGACACTAGCGGGGGGCCAAGAGACCCAGTACTTC	CASSLTLAGGQETQYF
TRBV6-5	TRBJ1-1	-	-	TGTGCCAGCCGACGAGGGATCACTGAAGCTTTCTTT	CASRRGITEAFF
TRBV4-1	TRBJ1-4	-	once	TGCGCCAGCAGCCAAGATGGAAAGGGGGATGAAAAACTGTTTTTT	CASSQDGKGDEKLFF
TRBV18	TRBJ1-2	-	-	TGTGCCAGCTCCACTTTGAGGGGGAAACTAGGTGAACTTCAGGGGAAGGACTATGGCTACACCTTC	CASSTLRGKLGELQGKDYGYTF
TRBV30	TRBJ2-1	TRBD2	once	TGTGCCTGGAGAGGCGGGGGAGTGGTCAATGAGCAGTTCTTC	CAWRGGGVVNEQFF
TRBV18	TRBJ2-7	TRBD2	-	TGTGCCAGCTCACCGCTGGTACTAGCGGGAGGTAACACCTACGAGCAGTACTTC	CASSPLVLAGGNTYEQYF
TRBV9	TRBJ2-7	-	-	TGTGCCAGCAGCCCGAATGCGGTTTCCTACGAGCAGTACTTC	CASSPNAVSYEQYF
TRBV30	TRBJ1-1	-	-	TGTGCCTGGTATTCTGGGGGGGGCCGCCTTGAAGCTTTCTTT	CAWYSGGGRLEAFF
TRBV5-5	TRBJ2-5	TRBD2	once	TGTGCCAGCACCACAACTAGCGGGAGGGCCCGGGAGACCCAGTACTTC	CASTTTSGRARETQYF
TRBV2	TRBJ1-2	-	-	TGTGCCAGCAGCGAGGGCTATGGCTACACCTTC	CASSEGYGYTF
TRBV2	TRBJ1-5	TRBD1	-	TGTGCCAGCACAGGGGGCATCGGTCAGCCCCAGCATTTT	CASTGGIGQPQHF
TRBV13	TRBJ2-2	TRBD1	-	TGTGCCAGCACCCAACCCAGGACAGGATATACCGGGGAGCTGTTTTTT	CASTQPRTGYTGELFF
TRBV5-1	TRBJ1-6	-	-	TGCGCCAGCAGCCCTAAGGACAGAGGGAGCTCCTATAATTCACCCCTCCACTTT	CASSPKDRGSSYNSPLHF
TRBV14	TRBJ2-5	TRBD2	-	TGTGCCAGCAGCCAAGGGACTAGCGGGAGAGCACTGCAAGAGACCCAGTACTTC	CASSQGTSGRALQETQYF